This is a list of T cell receptor beta chains from one sample in a study of early T cells in non-severe SARS-CoV-2 infection. From the 5' RACE reads, TCRdb called clonotypes with MiXCR, one entry per CDR3 protein. The data hold about 45,000 distinct CDR3 sequences, with under 14% observed a single time. Material for sequencing was whole blood. The origin of the receptors is an adult who was a healthcare worker with PCR-confirmed SARS-CoV-2 infection or an uninfected control (not recorded which). CDR3s include the opening cysteine and the closing phenylalanine or tryptophan. The order of the fields is D gene, J gene, V gene, clone size, CDR3 DNA, CDR3 protein. D genes are given only for firm matches. Some rows have no size entry. The others give once, few or many, or a class for an expanded clone.

d_gene: NA; j_gene: TRBJ2-2; v_gene: TRBV4-3; abundance: many; CDR3nt: TGCGCCAGCAGCGCTATCTTGAACACCGGGGAGCTGTTTTTT; CDR3aa: CASSAILNTGELFF
d_gene: NA; j_gene: TRBJ2-3; v_gene: TRBV7-2; abundance: NA; CDR3nt: TGTGCCAGTAACAGGATCCTTAGCACAGATACGCAGTATTTT; CDR3aa: CASNRILSTDTQYF
d_gene: NA; j_gene: TRBJ1-6; v_gene: TRBV7-9; abundance: many; CDR3nt: TGTGCCAGCAGGCCGGGGGACGGTTCACCCCTCCACTTT; CDR3aa: CASRPGDGSPLHF
d_gene: NA; j_gene: TRBJ2-1; v_gene: TRBV7-9; abundance: few; CDR3nt: TGTGCCAGCAGCTTAGGAAGTACGGAATACAATGAGCAGTTCTTC; CDR3aa: CASSLGSTEYNEQFF
d_gene: TRBD1; j_gene: TRBJ2-3; v_gene: TRBV11-2; abundance: many; CDR3nt: TGTGCCAGCCGACCGGGACAGGGGGCGGTCCGTGCGCAGTATTTT; CDR3aa: CASRPGQGAVRAQYF
d_gene: TRBD1; j_gene: TRBJ2-7; v_gene: TRBV28; abundance: many; CDR3nt: TGTGCCAGCAGTGCGGCGGGACAGGGGGCGGGCTCCTACGAGCAGTACTTC; CDR3aa: CASSAAGQGAGSYEQYF
d_gene: TRBD1; j_gene: TRBJ2-1; v_gene: TRBV29-1; abundance: NA; CDR3nt: TGCAGCGTGACCCAGACAGGGAAACCCTACAATGAGCAGTTCTTC; CDR3aa: CSVTQTGKPYNEQFF
d_gene: NA; j_gene: TRBJ2-7; v_gene: TRBV28; abundance: few; CDR3nt: TGTGCCAGCAGTTTAGGGGGCTGGGGGTTCTACGAGCAGTACTTC; CDR3aa: CASSLGGWGFYEQYF
d_gene: NA; j_gene: TRBJ2-3; v_gene: TRBV7-8; abundance: few; CDR3nt: TGTGCCAGCAGCACTTCGGGGCGGCCCCAAGATACGCAGTATTTT; CDR3aa: CASSTSGRPQDTQYF
d_gene: TRBD1; j_gene: TRBJ2-1; v_gene: TRBV20-1; abundance: few; CDR3nt: TGCAGTGCTAGAGATCGTGAATTGTGGGGACAGGGTTACAGTGAGCAGTTCTTC; CDR3aa: CSARDRELWGQGYSEQFF
d_gene: TRBD1; j_gene: TRBJ1-2; v_gene: TRBV5-1; abundance: few; CDR3nt: TGCGCCAGCAGCCCCCAGGGGGTGGACTATGGCTACACCTTC; CDR3aa: CASSPQGVDYGYTF
d_gene: NA; j_gene: TRBJ2-7; v_gene: TRBV6-1; abundance: few; CDR3nt: TGTGCCAGCAGTTGGTCGCCCTCTTCCTACGAGCAGTACTTC; CDR3aa: CASSWSPSSYEQYF
d_gene: NA; j_gene: TRBJ1-6; v_gene: TRBV27; abundance: NA; CDR3nt: TGTGCCAGCAGGATCTCAGGGGCAAGATCACCCCTCCACTTT; CDR3aa: CASRISGARSPLHF
d_gene: TRBD2; j_gene: TRBJ2-7; v_gene: TRBV28; abundance: NA; CDR3nt: TGTGCCAGCAGCCAGACTAGCGGGGGGAACTACGAGCAGTACTTC; CDR3aa: CASSQTSGGNYEQYF
d_gene: TRBD2; j_gene: TRBJ2-1; v_gene: TRBV13; abundance: NA; CDR3nt: TGTGCCAGCAGCTTAGGCCATTCGCTAGCGGGAGCCAATGAGCAGTTCTTC; CDR3aa: CASSLGHSLAGANEQFF
d_gene: TRBD2; j_gene: TRBJ2-1; v_gene: TRBV24-1; abundance: many; CDR3nt: TGTGCCACCAGTGACCCCACTAGCGGGAGCTCCTACAATGAGCAGTTCTTC; CDR3aa: CATSDPTSGSSYNEQFF
d_gene: TRBD2; j_gene: TRBJ2-5; v_gene: TRBV7-2; abundance: NA; CDR3nt: TGTGCCAGCAGCCAGGGACTAGTGGGCGTGGACCAGTACTTC; CDR3aa: CASSQGLVGVDQYF
d_gene: NA; j_gene: TRBJ1-1; v_gene: TRBV4-3; abundance: NA; CDR3nt: TGCGCCAGCAGCCAAGATTTGTTGGTGTCGCGGACTGAAGCTTTCTTT; CDR3aa: CASSQDLLVSRTEAFF
d_gene: TRBD1; j_gene: TRBJ2-6; v_gene: TRBV7-9; abundance: NA; CDR3nt: TGTGCCAGCAGCCTCTGGACAGGGCTGGGCTCTGGGGCCAACGTCCTGACTTTC; CDR3aa: CASSLWTGLGSGANVLTF
d_gene: TRBD2; j_gene: TRBJ2-7; v_gene: TRBV29-1; abundance: NA; CDR3nt: TGCAGCGGCGGGGGGACTAGCTCTACCTACGAGCAGTACTTC; CDR3aa: CSGGGTSSTYEQYF
d_gene: TRBD2; j_gene: TRBJ2-7; v_gene: TRBV29-1; abundance: NA; CDR3nt: TGCAGCGTCGGACTAGCTGGGGAGCAGTACTTC; CDR3aa: CSVGLAGEQYF
d_gene: TRBD2; j_gene: TRBJ2-1; v_gene: TRBV2; abundance: NA; CDR3nt: TGTGCCAGCAGTGAAAGTCTAGCGGGACAATACAATGAGCAGTTCTTC; CDR3aa: CASSESLAGQYNEQFF
d_gene: NA; j_gene: TRBJ2-4; v_gene: TRBV30; abundance: NA; CDR3nt: TGTGCCTGGAGTGTAGCCAAAAACATTCAGTACTTC; CDR3aa: CAWSVAKNIQYF
d_gene: NA; j_gene: TRBJ1-1; v_gene: TRBV6-1; abundance: few; CDR3nt: TGTGCCACCACTCTCAGGGGAATCGCTGAAGCTTTCTTT; CDR3aa: CATTLRGIAEAFF
d_gene: NA; j_gene: TRBJ1-4; v_gene: TRBV15; abundance: many; CDR3nt: TGTGCCACCAGCAGAGATCCTTGGCTTGAAAAACTGTTTTTT; CDR3aa: CATSRDPWLEKLFF
d_gene: TRBD2; j_gene: TRBJ2-3; v_gene: TRBV28; abundance: few; CDR3nt: TGTGCCAGCAGTTGGACTAGCGGGAGCGGCACAGATACGCAGTATTTT; CDR3aa: CASSWTSGSGTDTQYF
d_gene: TRBD1; j_gene: TRBJ2-5; v_gene: TRBV7-2; abundance: once; CDR3nt: TGTGCCAGCAGCCTATCACAGGGGCCGGAAGAGACCCAGTACTTC; CDR3aa: CASSLSQGPEETQYF
d_gene: NA; j_gene: TRBJ1-3; v_gene: TRBV9; abundance: NA; CDR3nt: TGTGCCAGCAGCCCGTCGGGAGCCCCTGGAAACACCATATATTTT; CDR3aa: CASSPSGAPGNTIYF
d_gene: NA; j_gene: TRBJ2-5; v_gene: TRBV18; abundance: many; CDR3nt: TGTGCCAGCTCACCAATTCCGGGAATTCAAGAGACCCAGTACTTC; CDR3aa: CASSPIPGIQETQYF
d_gene: NA; j_gene: TRBJ2-5; v_gene: TRBV7-9; abundance: NA; CDR3nt: TGTGCCAGCAGCTTGGGGAGCGGAAAGACCCAGTACTTC; CDR3aa: CASSLGSGKTQYF
d_gene: TRBD1; j_gene: TRBJ1-1; v_gene: TRBV24-1; abundance: few; CDR3nt: TGTGCCACCAGTGATTTGGGGCAGGGGGGTCTTCCGTCGAACACTGAAGCTTTCTTT; CDR3aa: CATSDLGQGGLPSNTEAFF
d_gene: TRBD2; j_gene: TRBJ2-1; v_gene: TRBV10-1; abundance: few; CDR3nt: TGCGCCAGCCGAGACGGACTAGATTCCTACAATGAGCAGTTCTTC; CDR3aa: CASRDGLDSYNEQFF
d_gene: NA; j_gene: TRBJ1-4; v_gene: TRBV10-3; abundance: few; CDR3nt: TGTGCCATCAGTGAGGACGGTTATAATGAAAAACTGTTTTTT; CDR3aa: CAISEDGYNEKLFF
d_gene: TRBD1; j_gene: TRBJ2-1; v_gene: TRBV5-4; abundance: many; CDR3nt: TGTGCCAGCAGCCCACAGGGGGCGGGCTCTGAGCAGTTCTTC; CDR3aa: CASSPQGAGSEQFF
d_gene: TRBD1; j_gene: TRBJ1-2; v_gene: TRBV12-3/TRBV12-4; abundance: few; CDR3nt: TGTGCCAGCAGTACCCCGGGACAGACCTATGGCTACACCTTC; CDR3aa: CASSTPGQTYGYTF
d_gene: NA; j_gene: TRBJ2-7; v_gene: TRBV27; abundance: NA; CDR3nt: TGTGCCAGCAGTTTCTACAGGGAGAACGAGCAGTACTTC; CDR3aa: CASSFYRENEQYF
d_gene: NA; j_gene: TRBJ2-2; v_gene: TRBV7-3; abundance: many; CDR3nt: TGTGCCAGCAGCTCCAAGGGCGGTCTCACCGGGGAGCTGTTTTTT; CDR3aa: CASSSKGGLTGELFF
d_gene: NA; j_gene: TRBJ2-7; v_gene: TRBV9; abundance: few; CDR3nt: TGTGCCAGCAGCGTAGACAGTTCACACTACGAGCAGTACTTC; CDR3aa: CASSVDSSHYEQYF
d_gene: NA; j_gene: TRBJ1-1; v_gene: TRBV11-1; abundance: medium-sized; CDR3nt: TGTGCCAGCAGCTCCGCTATGGACGTGGGGAACACTGAAGCTTTCTTT; CDR3aa: CASSSAMDVGNTEAFF
d_gene: NA; j_gene: TRBJ2-3; v_gene: TRBV14; abundance: NA; CDR3nt: TGTGCCAGCAGCAAAAGTCAGGGCGGTACGCAGTATTTT; CDR3aa: CASSKSQGGTQYF
d_gene: TRBD2; j_gene: TRBJ2-1; v_gene: TRBV12-3/TRBV12-4; abundance: many; CDR3nt: TGTGCCAGCGGCTTGACTTCGGGACTAGCTCCCTATGAGCAGTTCTTC; CDR3aa: CASGLTSGLAPYEQFF
d_gene: NA; j_gene: TRBJ2-5; v_gene: TRBV4-3; abundance: many; CDR3nt: TGCGCCAGCAGCCAAGGTAACGGAGAGACCCAGTACTTC; CDR3aa: CASSQGNGETQYF
d_gene: TRBD1; j_gene: TRBJ1-2; v_gene: TRBV10-3; abundance: NA; CDR3nt: TGTGCCATCAGCTCCCCGGGACAGGGATCGTATGGCTACACCTTC; CDR3aa: CAISSPGQGSYGYTF